These 19 T cell receptor beta chains were all obtained from the same sample, sequenced in a study of blood T cell repertoires in COVID-19. Sequencing was performed with immunoSEQ multiplex PCR; in TCRdb, only in-frame clones are kept and a portion is missing. In the table there are over 350,000 clones, about nine tenths of which are singletons. What was sequenced was PBMCs or T cells enriched from blood (not recorded which). All receptors derive from a woman aged 40 to 50 who had been exposed to COVID-19.

J is TRBJ2-7 and V is TRBV7-9; the match to TRBD2 covers 14 bases. Trimming removed 6 bases from V and 1 base from J; junction bases left unmatched: 8. This CDR3 is built from 17 residues. Germline CDR1 is SEHNR and CDR2 is FQNEAQ (reference sequence). The CDR3 DNA is TGTGCCAGCAGACCGCTAGGACTAGCGGGAGGATCCTACGAGCAGTACTTC. It encodes CASRPLGLAGGSYEQYF. The full variable domain, in which reference TRBV7-9 and TRBJ2-7 provide the parts outside the CDR3, is DTGVSQNPRHKITKRGQNVTFRCDPISEHNRLYWYRQTLGQGPEFLTYFQNEAQLEKSRLLSDRFSAERPKGSFSTLEIQRTEQGDSAMYLCASRPLGLAGGSYEQYFGPGTRLTVT.

This rearrangement joins TRBV2 to TRBJ2-3; maybe TRBD1 (8 bases). Trimming shortened V by 11 bases and J by 5 bases, and 20 bases separated the two germline ends. Per germline, CDR1 SNHLY and CDR2 FYNNEI. The CDR3 runs 14 residues. The CDR3 here is CAGTGRGVEDTQYF. The CDR3 bases are TGTGCCGGGACAGGCCGGGGGGTGGAAGATACGCAGTATTTT.

CDR3 protein: CATSDPGTIHNEQFF. The DNA for the CDR3 is TGTGCCACCAGTGATCCGGGGACAATTCATAATGAGCAGTTCTTC. The chain combines TRBV24-1 with TRBJ2-1; TRBD1 is a possible D gene (6 bases). The CDR3 runs 15 residues. The V and J ends lost 3 bases and 7 bases respectively, with 15 bases between them. Germline assignment: CDR1 KGHDR and CDR2 SFDVKD.

The chain combines TRBV5-4 with TRBJ2-7, with D uncertain. The CDR3 length is 11 residues. The germline V gene encodes CDR1 SGHNT and CDR2 YYREEE (reference sequence). Trimming stripped 3 bases from V and 5 bases from J, with 6 bases between. The CDR3 DNA reads as TGTGCCAGCAGCTCTTACAACGAGCAGTACTTC. It is translated as CASSSYNEQYF.

V usage is TRBV4-3 and J usage is TRBJ1-3; TRBD1 is a possible D gene (5 bases). The V gene's germline CDR1 is LGHNA and CDR2 YSLEER. The V and J ends lost 6 bases and 0 bases respectively, with 15 bases between them. The CDR3 runs to 16 residues. The CDR3 DNA reads TGCGCCAGCAGACCCTATGGGGGGACCTCTGGAAACACCATATATTTT. It encodes CASRPYGGTSGNTIYF.

The chain couples TRBV6-5 to TRBJ1-2; 7 nucleotides agree with TRBD1. Germline CDR1 and CDR2: MNHEY and SVGAGI. V shed 0 bases, J shed 5 bases, and the junction held 6 bases outside the gene matches. CDR3 length: 15 amino acids. The CDR3 loop reads CASSYSPGGRYGYTF. CDR3 nucleotide sequence: TGTGCCAGCAGTTACTCCCCAGGGGGTCGGTATGGCTACACCTTC.

The genes are TRBV7-9 and TRBJ2-2; 10 positions match TRBD2. After removal of 8 bases from V and 5 bases from J, the junction contained 14 bases not matched to a gene. CDR1 is SEHNR, CDR2 FQNEAQ, per germline (reference sequence). This CDR3 contains 17 residues. In DNA, the CDR3 is TGTGCCAGCGACGGGTGGGCTAGCGGGAGAGAAACCGGGGAGCTGTTTTTT. It yields the protein CASDGWASGRETGELFF.

The V gene is TRBV29-1, the J gene TRBJ1-2; D not certain. CDR1 is SQVTM and CDR2 is ANQGSEA in the germline V gene. This CDR3 has 13 residues. V was pared by 2 bases and J by 3 bases, with 10 bases between. The CDR3 sequence: CSVESGLDYGYTF. The CDR3 DNA reads as TGCAGCGTTGAATCTGGACTGGACTATGGCTACACCTTC.

The genes are TRBV27 and TRBJ1-6; D is unresolved. Looked up from germline, CDR1 is MNHEY and CDR2 is SMNVEV (reference sequence). The V and J ends lost 7 bases and 5 bases respectively, with 6 bases between them. The length of the CDR3 is 12 residues. Here the CDR3 DNA reads TGTGCCAGCACGGGAAATAATTCACCCCTCCACTTT. Translating it yields CASTGNNSPLHF.

The genes are TRBV30 and TRBJ1-1; D is ambiguous. Germline CDR1 is GTSNPN and CDR2 is SVGIG (reference sequence). V was clipped by 3 bases and J by 4 bases, with 12 bases between them. The CDR3 runs to 13 residues. As DNA, the CDR3 is TGTGCCTGGAGCCCAAGAAGAGCCACTGAAGCTTTCTTT. It is translated as CAWSPRRATEAFF.

This rearrangement joins TRBV6-2 or TRBV6-3 to TRBJ1-5; tentative D call: TRBD1 (6 bases). Trimming pared 0 bases from V and 6 bases from J, leaving 12 bases between. The CDR3 loop spans 15 amino acids. Germline V gene lookup returns CDR1 MNHEY and CDR2 SVGEGT. The DNA for the CDR3 is TGTGCCAGCAGTTACTCGACCCAGGGGCTTCAGCCCCAGCATTTT. This codes for CASSYSTQGLQPQHF.

The V and J genes are TRBV7-9 and TRBJ2-1; D not resolved. Between the trimmed V and J ends, which lost 5 bases and 3 bases, there was a span of 11 bases. The CDR3 extends over 14 amino acids. Germline values: CDR1 SEHNR, CDR2 FQNEAQ (reference sequence). CDR3 DNA: TGTGCCAGCAGCGCCAGTCAGGTCTACAATGAGCAGTTCTTC. It specifies CASSASQVYNEQFF.

The chain has TRBV2 and TRBJ2-1, with 9 bases identical to TRBD1. This CDR3 region has 15 residues. V gave up 6 bases and J gave up 7 bases; unmatched junction bases: 10. Per the germline V gene, CDR1 is SNHLY and CDR2 is FYNNEI. The CDR3 bases are TGTGCCAGCAGCGAGTATGGGACAGGGCTAAATGAGCAGTTCTTC. It is translated as CASSEYGTGLNEQFF.

This rearrangement joins TRBV5-1 to TRBJ2-7; 7 nucleotides match TRBD1. V lost 1 base, J lost 0 bases, and 4 bases stayed unmatched. The CDR3 is made up of 15 amino acids. From germline, CDR1 is SGHRS and CDR2 YFSETQ. In DNA form, the CDR3 reads TGCGCCAGCAGCTTGAGACAGGGAAGCTCCTACGAGCAGTACTTC. The encoded protein is CASSLRQGSSYEQYF. The variable domain in full, with the rest retrieved from reference TRBV5-1 and TRBJ2-7, is KAGVTQTPRYLIKTRGQQVTLSCSPISGHRSVSWYQQTPGQGLQFLFEYFSETQRNKGNFPGRFSGRQFSNSRSEMNVSTLELGDSALYLCASSLRQGSSYEQYFGPGTRLTVT.

V is TRBV24-1 and J is TRBJ2-1; no firm D call. V dropped 7 bases and J dropped 9 bases, with 15 bases sitting between them. The CDR3 runs to 13 residues. Germline-derived CDR1 and CDR2 are KGHDR and SFDVKD. The CDR3: CATSPFESREQFF. The DNA for the CDR3 is TGTGCCACCAGCCCCTTCGAGTCCCGTGAGCAGTTCTTC.

Comment on this clone: At one end, the junction sequence differs from germline, possibly due to a read error. The gene calls are TRBV7-7 and TRBJ2-2; D possibly corresponds to TRBD2 (5 bases). This CDR3 is 15 amino acids long. CDR1 and CDR2 from the germline V gene are SSHAT and FNYEAQ (reference sequence). CDR3 loop: CASSASGGNTGELFF. The DNA for the CDR3 is TGTGCTAGCAGCGCCAGCGGAGGGAACACCGGGGAGCTGTTTTTT.

V and J are TRBV7-9 and TRBJ2-7; 9 positions agree with TRBD2. Germline loops: CDR1 SEHNR, CDR2 FQNEAQ (reference sequence). This CDR3 has 16 amino acids. The V gene end was trimmed by 0 bases and the J gene end by 2 bases; junction bases not matched to a gene: 5. CDR3 sequence reads: CASSLARASGTYEQYF. CDR3 DNA: TGTGCCAGCAGCTTAGCGCGGGCTAGCGGGACCTACGAGCAGTACTTC.

The chain links TRBV14 to TRBJ1-2; the D gene is possibly TRBD1 (5 bases). Germline V lookup: CDR1 SGHDN, CDR2 FVKESK. The CDR3 has 13 residues. V dropped 4 bases and J dropped 2 bases, with 8 bases sitting between them. The CDR3, as DNA: TGTGCCAGCAGCCCGCAGGGAAACTATGGCTACACCTTC. It codes for CASSPQGNYGYTF.

The genes are TRBV2 and TRBJ1-4, with D unresolved. This CDR3 is built from 14 residues. V lost 4 bases, J lost 8 bases, and 14 bases lay in between. Germline assignment: CDR1 SNHLY and CDR2 FYNNEI. CDR3 in DNA: TGTGCCAGCAGTGCCCCCTCAGGAAGGGAAAAACTGTTTTTT. Protein product: CASSAPSGREKLFF.